Described below is a single T cell receptor beta chain sequence and its context. This receptor's antigen is unknown. Base qualities are not at hand, and no much larger clone is one base apart. V is shortened by 5 bases, J by 5 bases, and the region joining them spans 10 bases. From cysteine to phenylalanine, the CDR3 is 12 amino acids long. Only the CDR3 part of the read is kept: 36 bases, read in frame from the first base. The germline V gene (reference sequence) provides CDR1 LGHDT and CDR2 YNNKEL. TCRbeta CDR3 regions were amplified from genomic DNA using the immunoSEQ Assay, a bias-controlled multiplex PCR. In the source study's methods: Within the assay, amplification of reference gene primers was used to estimate how many nucleated cells each sample contained. To quantify the absolute abundance of each unique TCRbeta CDR3 rearrangement, sequence reads were collapsed and filtered. For each sample, productive Simpson clonality was calculated as the square root of Simpson's diversity index across productive rearrangements. Sourced from immuneACCESS, this table was stored by TCRdb with only in-frame sequences that have V and J called. A share of the clones is absent; for the studies checked, an unresolved V gene accounts for under half, and the remainder has no known explanation. The DNA was the basis for D and trimming; V, J and clone size are from that table. This sample holds some 100,000 clones; roughly 87% were observed only once. Jointly, the top ten make up approximately 7% of the sample.

This sample is drawn from a study of blood T cell repertoires in COVID-19 (dated by TCRdb to between 2020 and 2021). For the wider study: The collaborator samples originated in the United States, Italy and Spain and spanned the acute and convalescent phases of COVID-19. The prospective study material was composed of cDNA or gDNA derived from T cells, B-cell-depleted T cells, or PBMCs. Subjects who had been exposed to COVID-19, were actively infected with it, or had recovered from it provided the deeply sampled blood TCRbeta repertoires that made up the dataset. The repertoires were made available in a free public database intended to serve as a resource for research on the immune response to SARS-CoV-2. The samples were drawn from two sources: the first 160 participants of the ongoing ImmuneRACE study, and 1,200 or so subjects contributed by 6 global collaborators. The sample metadata nearly always contained a de-identified subject ID, COVID-19 status, age in years and sex. Where available, HLA class I and class II types were taken from metadata supplied by the sample provider and were not determined by assay-based typing. The paper's findings and limits, for the study overall: How much clinical and demographic metadata was included differed by source and by participant, and the metadata was provided uncurated.

Collaborating institutions collected whole blood in K2EDTA tubes following their own protocols. For TCRbeta analysis, collaborators shipped samples in one of three forms: frozen whole blood, isolated PBMCs, or DNA extracted from either of those sample types. The rearranged segments are TRBV3-1 (or the pseudogene TRBV3-2) and TRBJ2-7; the D gene remains uncertain. The sequenced material came from peripheral blood. This clonotype was sampled from a young man in a cohort sampled during active COVID-19. The CDR3 region reads CASSARVHEQYF. The DNA sequence is given as TGTGCCAGCAGCGCACGGGTACACGAGCAGTACTTC.